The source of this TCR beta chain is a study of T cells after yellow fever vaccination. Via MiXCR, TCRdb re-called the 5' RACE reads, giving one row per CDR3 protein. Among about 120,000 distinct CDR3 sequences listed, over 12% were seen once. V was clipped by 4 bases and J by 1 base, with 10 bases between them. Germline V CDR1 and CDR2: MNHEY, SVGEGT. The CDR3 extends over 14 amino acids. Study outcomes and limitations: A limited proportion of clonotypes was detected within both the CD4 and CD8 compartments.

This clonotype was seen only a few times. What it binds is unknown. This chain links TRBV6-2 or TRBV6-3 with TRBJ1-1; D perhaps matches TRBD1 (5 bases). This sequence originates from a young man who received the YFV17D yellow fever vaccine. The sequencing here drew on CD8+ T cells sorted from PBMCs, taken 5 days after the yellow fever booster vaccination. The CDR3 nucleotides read TGTGCCAGCAGTTCAGGAGGGGCGAACACTGAAGCTTTCTTT. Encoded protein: CASSSGGANTEAFF.